The sequence of this TCR beta chain was determined in a study of T cell responses to AZD1222 COVID-19 vaccine. Overall study results and limits: Donors were chiefly white British, with a greater number of females, and clonal diversity was perhaps underestimated. The peak T cell response came first, and repertoires were sampled only after it.

Germline V gene data show CDR1 as MNHNS and CDR2 as SASEGT. J gave up 2 bases and V 2 bases, and 6 bases lay outside the gene matches. This CDR3 comprises 16 residues. TCRdb's table, derived via immunoSEQ multiplex PCR, lists solely in-frame clones and lacks some. The sample lists 150,000 or so clones; about nine tenths were seen once. A remark on this clone: What it recognizes is unknown.

The TCR sequence derives from an adult in good health. The sample here was peripheral blood, taken on day 0 of AZD1222 vaccination. The J gene is TRBJ2-3, the V gene TRBV6-1, with 8 positions matching TRBD2. For the CDR3, the DNA is TGTGCCAGCAGTGAAAGGAGCGGGGGAATCACAGATACGCAGTATTTT. Translation gives CASSERSGGITDTQYF.